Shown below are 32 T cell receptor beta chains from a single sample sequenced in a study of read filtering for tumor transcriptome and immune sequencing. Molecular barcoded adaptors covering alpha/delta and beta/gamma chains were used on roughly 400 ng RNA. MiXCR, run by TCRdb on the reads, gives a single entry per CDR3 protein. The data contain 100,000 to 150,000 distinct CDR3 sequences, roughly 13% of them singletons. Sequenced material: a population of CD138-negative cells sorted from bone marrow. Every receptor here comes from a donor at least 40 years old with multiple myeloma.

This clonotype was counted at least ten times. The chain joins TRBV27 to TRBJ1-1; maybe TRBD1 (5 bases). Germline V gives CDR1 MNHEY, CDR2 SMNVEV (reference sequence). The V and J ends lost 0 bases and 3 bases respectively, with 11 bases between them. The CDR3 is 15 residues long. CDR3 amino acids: CASSLSGLFDTEAFF. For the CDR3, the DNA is TGTGCCAGCAGTTTATCGGGGCTTTTTGACACTGAAGCTTTCTTT.

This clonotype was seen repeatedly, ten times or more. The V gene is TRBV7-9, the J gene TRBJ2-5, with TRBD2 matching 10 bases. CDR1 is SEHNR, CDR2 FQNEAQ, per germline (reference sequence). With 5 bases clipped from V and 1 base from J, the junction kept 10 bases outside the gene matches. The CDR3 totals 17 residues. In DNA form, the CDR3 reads TGTGCCAGCAGCCGACTCACAGCGGGGGGGCTCCAAGAGACCCAGTACTTC. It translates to CASSRLTAGGLQETQYF.

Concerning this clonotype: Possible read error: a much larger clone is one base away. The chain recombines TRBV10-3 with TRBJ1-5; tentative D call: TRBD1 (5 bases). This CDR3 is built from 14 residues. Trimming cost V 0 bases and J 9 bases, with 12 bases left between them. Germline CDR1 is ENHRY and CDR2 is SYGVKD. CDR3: CAISESWGVRPQHF. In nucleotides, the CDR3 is TGTGCCATCAGTGAGTCGTGGGGCGTACGGCCCCAGCATTTT.

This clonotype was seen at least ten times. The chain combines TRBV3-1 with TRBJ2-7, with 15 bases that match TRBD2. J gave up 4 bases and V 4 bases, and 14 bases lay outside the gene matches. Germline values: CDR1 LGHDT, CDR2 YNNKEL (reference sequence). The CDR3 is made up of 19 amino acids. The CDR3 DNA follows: TGTGCCAGCAGCCCCGGGACTAGCGGGAGGTATTTTAAGGAGTACGAGCAGTACTTC. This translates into CASSPGTSGRYFKEYEQYF.

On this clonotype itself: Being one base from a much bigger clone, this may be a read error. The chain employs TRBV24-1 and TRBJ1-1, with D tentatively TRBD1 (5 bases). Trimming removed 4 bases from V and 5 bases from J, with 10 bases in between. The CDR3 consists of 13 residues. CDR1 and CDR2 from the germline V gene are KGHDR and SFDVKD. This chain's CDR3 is CATSETGRTEAFF. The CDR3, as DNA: TGTGCCACCAGTGAAACAGGAAGAACTGAAGCTTTCTTT.

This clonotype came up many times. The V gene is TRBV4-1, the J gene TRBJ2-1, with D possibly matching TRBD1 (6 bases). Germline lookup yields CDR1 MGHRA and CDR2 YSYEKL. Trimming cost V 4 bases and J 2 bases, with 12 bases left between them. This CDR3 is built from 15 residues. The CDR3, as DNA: TGCGCCAGCAGCCCGAGACAGGTGACCTACAATGAGCAGTTCTTC. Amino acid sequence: CASSPRQVTYNEQFF.

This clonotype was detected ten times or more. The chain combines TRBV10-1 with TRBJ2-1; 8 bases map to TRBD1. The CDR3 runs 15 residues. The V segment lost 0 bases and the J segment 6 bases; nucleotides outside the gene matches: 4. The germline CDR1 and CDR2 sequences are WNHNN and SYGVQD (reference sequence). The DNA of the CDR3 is TGCGCCAGCAGTGAGTCGACAGGGGCGAGCAATGAGCAGTTCTTC. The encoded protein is CASSESTGASNEQFF.

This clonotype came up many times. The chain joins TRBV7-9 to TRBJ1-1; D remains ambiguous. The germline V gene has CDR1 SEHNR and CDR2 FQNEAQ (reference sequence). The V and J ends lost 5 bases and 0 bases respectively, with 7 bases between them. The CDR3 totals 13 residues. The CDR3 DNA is TGTGCCAGCAGCCAGTATATGAACACTGAAGCTTTCTTT. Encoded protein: CASSQYMNTEAFF.

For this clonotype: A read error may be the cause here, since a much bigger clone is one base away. For the CDR3, the DNA is TGCGCCAGCAGCCAAGGCCCCTGGAGGCGCCGATACTACGAGCAGTGCTTC. It translates to CASSQGPWRRRYYEQCF. The gene calls are TRBV4-3 and TRBJ2-7; D is possibly TRBD2 (5 bases). Germline CDR1 is LGHNA and CDR2 is YSLEER. The CDR3 runs 17 residues.

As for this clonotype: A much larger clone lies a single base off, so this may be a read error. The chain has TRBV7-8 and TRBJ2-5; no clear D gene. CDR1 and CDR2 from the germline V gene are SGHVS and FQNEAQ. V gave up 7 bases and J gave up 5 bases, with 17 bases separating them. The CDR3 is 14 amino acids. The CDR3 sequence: CASIQGLGSETQYF. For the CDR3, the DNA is TGTGCCAGCATCCAAGGATTGGGTTCGGAGACCCAGTACTTC.

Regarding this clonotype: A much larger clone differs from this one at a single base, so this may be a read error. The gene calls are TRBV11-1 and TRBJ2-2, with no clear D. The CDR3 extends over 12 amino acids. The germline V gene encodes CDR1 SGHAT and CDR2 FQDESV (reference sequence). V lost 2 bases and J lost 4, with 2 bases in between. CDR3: CASSLFTGELFF. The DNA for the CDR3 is TGTGCCAGCAGCTTATTCACCGGGGAGCTGTTTTTT.

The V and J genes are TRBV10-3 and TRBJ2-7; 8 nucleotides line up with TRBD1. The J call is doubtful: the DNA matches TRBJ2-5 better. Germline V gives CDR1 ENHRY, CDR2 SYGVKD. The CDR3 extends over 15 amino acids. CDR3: CAISEMGQDRETQYF. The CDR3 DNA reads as TGTGCCATCAGTGAGATGGGACAGGACCGAGAGACCCAGTACTTC.

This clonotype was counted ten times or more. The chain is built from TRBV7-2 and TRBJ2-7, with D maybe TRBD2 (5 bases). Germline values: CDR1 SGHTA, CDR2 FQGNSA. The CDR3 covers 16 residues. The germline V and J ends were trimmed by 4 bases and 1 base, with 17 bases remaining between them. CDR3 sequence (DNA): TGTGCCAGCAGCTCATGGACTTCTGCTAGGTCCTACGAGCAGTACTTC. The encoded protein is CASSSWTSARSYEQYF.

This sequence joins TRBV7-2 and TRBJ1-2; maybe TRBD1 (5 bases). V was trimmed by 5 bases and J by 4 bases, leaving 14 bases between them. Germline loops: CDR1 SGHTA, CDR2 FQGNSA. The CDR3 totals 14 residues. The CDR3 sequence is CASSNLLDTYGYTF. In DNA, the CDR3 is TGTGCCAGCAGCAATTTATTGGACACCTATGGCTACACCTTC. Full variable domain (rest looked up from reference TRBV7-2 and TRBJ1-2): GAGVSQSPSNKVTEKGKDVELRCDPISGHTALYWYRQSLGQGLEFLIYFQGNSAPDKSGLPSDRFSAERTGGSVSTLTIQRTQQEDSAVYLCASSNLLDTYGYTFGSGTRLTVV.

The CDR3 DNA reads as TGTGCCAGCAGCCAAGGGAGGGCTGGGGCCAACGTCCTGACTTTC. Protein product: CASSQGRAGANVLTF. The chain combines TRBV3-1 with TRBJ2-6; a weak D match, TRBD2 (6 bases). The germline V and J ends were trimmed by 1 base and 2 bases, with 6 bases remaining between them. CDR3 length equals 15 residues. Germline CDR1 LGHDT, CDR2 YNNKEL (reference sequence).

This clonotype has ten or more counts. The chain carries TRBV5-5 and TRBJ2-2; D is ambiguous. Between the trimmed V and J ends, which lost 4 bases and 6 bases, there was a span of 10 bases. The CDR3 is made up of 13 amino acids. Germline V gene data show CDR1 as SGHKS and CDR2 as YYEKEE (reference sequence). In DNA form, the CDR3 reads TGTGCCAGCAGCCCTGTGGCCCCCGGGGAGCTGTTTTTT. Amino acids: CASSPVAPGELFF.

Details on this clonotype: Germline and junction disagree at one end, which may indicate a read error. The CDR3 sequence: CSARDPGQGNQPQQF. The CDR3 coding sequence is TGCAGTGCTAGAGATCCCGGGCAGGGCAATCAGCCCCAGCAGTTT. The chain carries TRBV20-1 and TRBJ1-5, with D possibly matching TRBD1 (5 bases). Germline assignment: CDR1 DFQATT and CDR2 SNEGSKA (reference sequence). This CDR3 contains 15 residues.

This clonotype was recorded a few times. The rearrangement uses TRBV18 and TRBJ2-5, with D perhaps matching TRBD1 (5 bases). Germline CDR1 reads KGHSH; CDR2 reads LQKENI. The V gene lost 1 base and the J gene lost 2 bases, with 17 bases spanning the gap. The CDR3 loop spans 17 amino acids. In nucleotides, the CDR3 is TGTGCCAGCTCACCACTTGCCCTCGACAGATTACAAGAGACCCAGTACTTC. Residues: CASSPLALDRLQETQYF. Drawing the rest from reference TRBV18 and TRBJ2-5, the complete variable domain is NAGVMQNPRHLVRRRGQEARLRCSPMKGHSHVYWYRQLPEEGLKFMVYLQKENIIDESGMPKERFSAEFPKEGPSILRIQQVVRGDSAAYFCASSPLALDRLQETQYFGPGTRLLVL.

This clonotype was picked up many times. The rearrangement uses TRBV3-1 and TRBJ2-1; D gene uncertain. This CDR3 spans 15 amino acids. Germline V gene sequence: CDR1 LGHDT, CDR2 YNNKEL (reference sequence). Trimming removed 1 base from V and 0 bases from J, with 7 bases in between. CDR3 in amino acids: CASSQGPSSYNEQFF. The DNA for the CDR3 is TGTGCCAGCAGCCAAGGCCCGAGCTCCTACAATGAGCAGTTCTTC.

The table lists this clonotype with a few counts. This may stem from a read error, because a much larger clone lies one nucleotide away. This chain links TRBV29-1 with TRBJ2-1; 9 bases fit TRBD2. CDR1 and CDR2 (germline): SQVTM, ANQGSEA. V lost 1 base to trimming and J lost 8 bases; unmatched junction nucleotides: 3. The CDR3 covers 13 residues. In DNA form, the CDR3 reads TGCAGCGTTGAAGGCGGGAGGGTCGATGAGCAGTTCTTC. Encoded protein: CSVEGGRVDEQFF.

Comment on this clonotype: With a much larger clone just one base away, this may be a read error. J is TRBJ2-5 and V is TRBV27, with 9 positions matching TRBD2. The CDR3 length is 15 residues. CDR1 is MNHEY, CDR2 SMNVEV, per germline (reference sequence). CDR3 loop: CASSLTGGRVETQHF. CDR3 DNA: TGTGCCAGCAGTTTAACGGGCGGGAGGGTTGAGACCCAGCACTTC.

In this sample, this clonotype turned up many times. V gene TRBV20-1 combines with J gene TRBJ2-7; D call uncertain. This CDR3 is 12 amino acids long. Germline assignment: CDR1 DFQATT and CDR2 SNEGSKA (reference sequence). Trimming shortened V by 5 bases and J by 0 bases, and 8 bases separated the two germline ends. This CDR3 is CSAVRDSYEQYF. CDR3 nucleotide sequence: TGCAGTGCTGTGCGTGACTCCTACGAGCAGTACTTC.

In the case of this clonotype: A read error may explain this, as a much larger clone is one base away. Written as DNA, the CDR3 is TGTGCCAGCAGCCTCAGTCCTTCGACTAGCGCGTCCTACGAGCAGTACTTC. It encodes CASSLSPSTSASYEQYF. The J gene is TRBJ2-7, the V gene TRBV7-9; TRBD2 matches 8 bases. V was clipped by 5 bases and J by 1 base; unmatched bases: 13. Per germline, CDR1 SEHNR and CDR2 FQNEAQ (reference sequence). CDR3 length equals 17 residues.

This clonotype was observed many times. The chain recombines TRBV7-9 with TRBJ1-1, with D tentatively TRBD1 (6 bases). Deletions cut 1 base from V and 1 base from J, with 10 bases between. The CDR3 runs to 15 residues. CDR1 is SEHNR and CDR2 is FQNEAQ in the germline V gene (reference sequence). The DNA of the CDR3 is TGTGCCAGCAGCTTAGGGACAGATAGGAACACTGAAGCTTTCTTT. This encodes CASSLGTDRNTEAFF.

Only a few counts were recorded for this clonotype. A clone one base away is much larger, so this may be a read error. As DNA, the CDR3 is TGCAGTGCTAGAGATGTGGGAGTTCCTCCGGAATTGAATGAGCGGTTCTTC. Translation: CSARDVGVPPELNERFF. The rearrangement links TRBV20-1 to TRBJ2-1; D perhaps matches TRBD2 (5 bases). In germline, CDR1 is DFQATT, CDR2 SNEGSKA (reference sequence). The length of the CDR3 is 17 residues.

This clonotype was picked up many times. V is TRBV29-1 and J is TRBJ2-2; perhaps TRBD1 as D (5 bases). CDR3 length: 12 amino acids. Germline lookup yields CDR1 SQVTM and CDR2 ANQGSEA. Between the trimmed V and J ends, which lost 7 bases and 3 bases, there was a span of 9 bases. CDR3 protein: CSAGADTGELFF. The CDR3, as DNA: TGCAGCGCTGGGGCCGACACCGGGGAGCTGTTTTTT.

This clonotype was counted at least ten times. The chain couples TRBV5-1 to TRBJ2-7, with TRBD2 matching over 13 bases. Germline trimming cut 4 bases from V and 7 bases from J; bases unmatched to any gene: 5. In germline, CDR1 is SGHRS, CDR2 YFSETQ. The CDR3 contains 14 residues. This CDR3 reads CASSQTSGRPEQYF. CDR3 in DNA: TGCGCCAGCAGCCAGACTAGCGGGAGGCCTGAGCAGTACTTC.

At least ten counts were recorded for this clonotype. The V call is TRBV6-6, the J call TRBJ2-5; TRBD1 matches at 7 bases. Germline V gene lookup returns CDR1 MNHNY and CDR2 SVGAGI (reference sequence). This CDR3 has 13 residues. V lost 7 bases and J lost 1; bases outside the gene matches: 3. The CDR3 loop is CASMDRSQETQYF. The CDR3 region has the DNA TGTGCCAGCATGGACAGGAGCCAAGAGACCCAGTACTTC.

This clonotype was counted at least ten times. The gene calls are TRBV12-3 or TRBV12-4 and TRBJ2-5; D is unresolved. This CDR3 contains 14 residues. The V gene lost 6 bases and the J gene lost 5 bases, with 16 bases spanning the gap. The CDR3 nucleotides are TGTGCCAGCAGATCACTCTCTCTGAGGGAGACCCAGTACTTC. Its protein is CASRSLSLRETQYF.

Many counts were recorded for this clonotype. Here the CDR3 reads CASSLQKSGANVLTF. CDR3 in DNA: TGTGCCAGCAGCTTACAGAAATCTGGGGCCAACGTCCTGACTTTC. The V and J genes are TRBV7-9 and TRBJ2-6; D uncertain. The germline CDR1 and CDR2 sequences are SEHNR and FQNEAQ (reference sequence). The V and J ends lost 2 bases and 1 base respectively, with 6 bases between them. CDR3 length: 15 residues.

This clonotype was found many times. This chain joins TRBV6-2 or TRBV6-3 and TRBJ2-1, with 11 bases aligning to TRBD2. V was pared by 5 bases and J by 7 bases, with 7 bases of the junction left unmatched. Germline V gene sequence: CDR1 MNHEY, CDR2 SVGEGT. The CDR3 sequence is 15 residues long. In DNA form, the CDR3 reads TGTGCCAGCAGTCGTATCCTAGCGGGAGGTAATGAGCAGTTCTTC. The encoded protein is CASSRILAGGNEQFF.

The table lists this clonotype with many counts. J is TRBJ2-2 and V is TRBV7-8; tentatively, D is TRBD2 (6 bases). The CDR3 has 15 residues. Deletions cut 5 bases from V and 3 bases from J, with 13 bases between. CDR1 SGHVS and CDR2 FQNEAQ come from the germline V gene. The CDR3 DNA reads TGTGCCAGCAGCCGTAGGGGAGGCGACACCGGGGAGCTGTTTTTT. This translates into CASSRRGGDTGELFF. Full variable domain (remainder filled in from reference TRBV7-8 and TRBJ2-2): GAGVSQSPRYKVAKRGQDVALRCDPISGHVSLFWYQQALGQGPEFLTYFQNEAQLDKSGLPSDRFFAERPEGSVSTLKIQRTQQEDSAVYLCASSRRGGDTGELFFGEGSRLTVL.